A selection of T cell receptor beta chains follows, all from one sample in a study of blood T cell repertoires in COVID-19. Profiling relied on immunoSEQ multiplex PCR, and the TCRdb table lists in-frame clones only, not all of them. The data show 220,000 or so clones, roughly 80% seen once. The sequenced material came from PBMCs or T cells enriched from blood (not recorded which). These receptors came from a woman between 40 and 55 years old with acute COVID-19. Each CDR3 is given with its conserved first and last residue. D genes are given only for firm matches.

TRBJ1-6 | TRBV18 | - | TGTGCCACCAAAAGGGAGGCGAATTCACCCCTCCACTTT | CATKREANSPLHF
TRBJ2-4 | TRBV11-2 | - | TGTGCCAGCAGCTTTTGGCCGGGAGACATTCAGTACTTC | CASSFWPGDIQYF
TRBJ1-1 | TRBV19 | - | TGTGCCAGTAGTATAGGGTCCGGGATAAACACTGAAGCTTTCTTT | CASSIGSGINTEAFF
TRBJ2-1 | TRBV4-1 | TRBD2 | TGCGCCAGCAGCCAAGCCCTGAAAACTAGCGGGAATGGTAATGAGCAGTTCTTC | CASSQALKTSGNGNEQFF
TRBJ2-6 | TRBV20-1 | - | TGCAGTGCTAGTCCAACAGGGTTGGGGGCCAACGTCCTGACTTTC | CSASPTGLGANVLTF
TRBJ2-4 | TRBV20-1 | - | TGCAGTGCTAGTATTTCAGGCAGCTTAGCCAAAAACATTCAGTACTTC | CSASISGSLAKNIQYF
TRBJ2-7 | TRBV6-5 | TRBD2 | TGTGCCAGCAGCAATGGACTAGTCCGCGAGCAGTACTTC | CASSNGLVREQYF
TRBJ1-3 | TRBV6-5 | - | TGTGCCAGCAGCTACCGGACAGCTGGAAACACCATATATTTT | CASSYRTAGNTIYF
TRBJ1-1 | TRBV15 | - | TGTGCCACCAGTAAAGAGGCCACTGAAGCTTTCTTT | CATSKEATEAFF
TRBJ1-5 | TRBV19 | - | TGTGCCAGTAGTATAGTGGAGCGCAATCAGCCCCAGCATTTT | CASSIVERNQPQHF
TRBJ2-3 | TRBV7-2 | TRBD2 | TGTGCCAGCAGCTTAGGGACTAGCGGTGGGTTTTGGGATACGCAGTATTTT | CASSLGTSGGFWDTQYF
TRBJ2-1 | TRBV3-1/TRBV3-2 | - | TGTGCCAGCAGCCACGGCACGGGGAATGAGCAGTTCTTC | CASSHGTGNEQFF
TRBJ2-5 | TRBV18 | - | TGTGCCAGCTCACCACCGAGGCCCCAAGAGACCCAGTACTTC | CASSPPRPQETQYF
TRBJ2-3 | TRBV3-1/TRBV3-2 | TRBD2 | TGTGCCAGCAGCCTCGGACTAGCGGGAGTCACAGATACGCAGTATTTT | CASSLGLAGVTDTQYF